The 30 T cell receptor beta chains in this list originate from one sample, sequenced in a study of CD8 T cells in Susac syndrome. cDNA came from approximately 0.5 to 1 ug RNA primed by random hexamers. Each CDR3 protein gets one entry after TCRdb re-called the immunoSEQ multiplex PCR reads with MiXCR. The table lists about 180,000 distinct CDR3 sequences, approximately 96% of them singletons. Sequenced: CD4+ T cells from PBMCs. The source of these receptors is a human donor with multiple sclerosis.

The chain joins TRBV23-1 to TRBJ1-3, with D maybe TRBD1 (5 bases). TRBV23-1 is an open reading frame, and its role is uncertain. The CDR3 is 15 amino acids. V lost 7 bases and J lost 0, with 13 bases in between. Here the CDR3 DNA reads TGCGCCAGCAACCGGGACGGTTGCTCTGGAAACACCATATATTTT. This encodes CASNRDGCSGNTIYF.

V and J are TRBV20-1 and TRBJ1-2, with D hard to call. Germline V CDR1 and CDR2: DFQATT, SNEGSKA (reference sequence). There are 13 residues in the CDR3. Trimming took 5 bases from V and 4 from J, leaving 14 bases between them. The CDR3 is CSAPLEGAYGYTF. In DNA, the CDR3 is TGCAGTGCTCCTCTTGAGGGAGCCTATGGCTACACCTTC.

CDR3 DNA sequence: TGTGCCAGCAGTTTGCAGGGCTACTACGAGCAGTACTTC. This codes for CASSLQGYYEQYF. The rearrangement links TRBV28 to TRBJ2-7; tentatively, D is TRBD1 (5 bases). Germline CDR1 and CDR2: MDHEN and SYDVKM. The CDR3 loop spans 13 amino acids. Trimming removed 3 bases at V and 3 bases at J, with 9 bases between.

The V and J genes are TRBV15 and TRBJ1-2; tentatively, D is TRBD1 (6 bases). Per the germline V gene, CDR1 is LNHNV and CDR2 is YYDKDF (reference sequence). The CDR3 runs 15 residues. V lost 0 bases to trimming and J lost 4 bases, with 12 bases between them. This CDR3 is CATSREGGRFYGYTF. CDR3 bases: TGTGCCACCAGCAGAGAAGGGGGAAGGTTCTATGGCTACACCTTC.

The CDR3 nucleotides read TGCAGTGCTCCTACGGTCCCCAAGGACTGGAGGAGCTACGAGCAGTACTTC. Protein: CSAPTVPKDWRSYEQYF. The gene calls are TRBV20-1 and TRBJ2-7; D may be TRBD2 (5 bases). Germline-derived CDR1 and CDR2 are DFQATT and SNEGSKA (reference sequence). The CDR3 loop spans 17 amino acids. Trimming took off 5 bases at V and 3 bases at J, with 26 bases between the two ends.

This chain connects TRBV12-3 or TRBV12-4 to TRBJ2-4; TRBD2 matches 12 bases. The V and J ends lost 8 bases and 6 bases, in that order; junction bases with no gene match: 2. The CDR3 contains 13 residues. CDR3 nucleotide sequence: TGTGCCAGCGCACTAGCGGGGGGAAACATTCAGTACTTC. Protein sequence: CASALAGGNIQYF.

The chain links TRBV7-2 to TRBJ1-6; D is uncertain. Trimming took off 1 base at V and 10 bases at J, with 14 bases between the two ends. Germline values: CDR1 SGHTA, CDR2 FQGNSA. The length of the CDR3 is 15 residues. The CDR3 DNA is TGTGCCAGCAGCTTAGGGACGGGCGGGCGGTCACCCCTCCACTTT. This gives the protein CASSLGTGGRSPLHF. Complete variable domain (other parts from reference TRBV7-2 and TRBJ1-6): GAGVSQSPSNKVTEKGKDVELRCDPISGHTALYWYRQSLGQGLEFLIYFQGNSAPDKSGLPSDRFSAERTGGSVSTLTIQRTQQEDSAVYLCASSLGTGGRSPLHFGNGTRLTVT.

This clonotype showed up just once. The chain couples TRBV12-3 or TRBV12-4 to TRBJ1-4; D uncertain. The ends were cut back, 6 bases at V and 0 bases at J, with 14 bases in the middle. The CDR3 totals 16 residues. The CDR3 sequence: CASRSRSGATNEKLFF. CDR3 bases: TGTGCCAGCAGGTCCCGGAGTGGTGCAACTAATGAAAAACTGTTTTTT.

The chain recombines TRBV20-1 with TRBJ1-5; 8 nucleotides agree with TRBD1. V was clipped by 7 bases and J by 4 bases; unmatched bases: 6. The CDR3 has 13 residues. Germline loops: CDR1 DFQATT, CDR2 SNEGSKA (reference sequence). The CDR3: CSGGQGGNQPQHF. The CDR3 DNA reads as TGCAGTGGCGGACAGGGAGGGAATCAGCCCCAGCATTTT.

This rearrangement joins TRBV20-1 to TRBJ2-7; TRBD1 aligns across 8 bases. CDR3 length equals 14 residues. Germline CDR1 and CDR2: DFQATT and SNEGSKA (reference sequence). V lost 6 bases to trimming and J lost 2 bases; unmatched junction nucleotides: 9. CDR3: CSAATDRAPYEQYF. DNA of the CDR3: TGCAGTGCAGCAACGGACAGGGCCCCCTACGAGCAGTACTTC.

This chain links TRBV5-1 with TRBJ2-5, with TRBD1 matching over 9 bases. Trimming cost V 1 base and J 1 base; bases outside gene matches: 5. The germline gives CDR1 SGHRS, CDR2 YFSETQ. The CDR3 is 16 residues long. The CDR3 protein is CASSLLGQGVQETQYF. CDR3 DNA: TGCGCCAGCAGCTTGTTGGGACAGGGCGTCCAAGAGACCCAGTACTTC. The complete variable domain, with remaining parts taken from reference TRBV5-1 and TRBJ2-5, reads KAGVTQTPRYLIKTRGQQVTLSCSPISGHRSVSWYQQTPGQGLQFLFEYFSETQRNKGNFPGRFSGRQFSNSRSEMNVSTLELGDSALYLCASSLLGQGVQETQYFGPGTRLLVL.

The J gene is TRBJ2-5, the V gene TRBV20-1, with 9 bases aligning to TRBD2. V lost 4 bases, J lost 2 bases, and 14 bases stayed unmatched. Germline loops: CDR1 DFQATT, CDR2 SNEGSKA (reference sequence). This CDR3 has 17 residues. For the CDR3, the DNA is TGCAGTGCTACAGACGCCGGGACTAGCCTACTACAAGAGACCCAGTACTTC. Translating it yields CSATDAGTSLLQETQYF.

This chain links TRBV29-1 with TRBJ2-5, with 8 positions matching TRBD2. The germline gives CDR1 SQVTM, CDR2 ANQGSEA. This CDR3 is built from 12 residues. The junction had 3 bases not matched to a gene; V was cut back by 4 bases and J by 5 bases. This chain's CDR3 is CSVAGLGETQYF. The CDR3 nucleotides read TGCAGCGTTGCGGGACTAGGGGAGACCCAGTACTTC.

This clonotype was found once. CDR3 nucleotides: TGCGCCAGCACCCCTATTGGGGCGGCACTCACAGATACGCAGTATTTT. It encodes CASTPIGAALTDTQYF. The V gene is TRBV4-1, the J gene TRBJ2-3, with a possible D match to TRBD1 (5 bases). V gave up 7 bases and J gave up 2 bases, with 19 bases separating them. Germline CDR1 reads MGHRA; CDR2 reads YSYEKL. CDR3 size: 16 residues.

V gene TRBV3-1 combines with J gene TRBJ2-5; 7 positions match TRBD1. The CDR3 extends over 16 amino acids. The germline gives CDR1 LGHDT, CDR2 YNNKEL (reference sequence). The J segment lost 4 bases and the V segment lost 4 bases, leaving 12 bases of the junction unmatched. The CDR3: CASSPRIVTGVETQYF. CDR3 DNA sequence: TGTGCCAGCAGCCCCCGGATCGTCACAGGGGTAGAGACCCAGTACTTC.

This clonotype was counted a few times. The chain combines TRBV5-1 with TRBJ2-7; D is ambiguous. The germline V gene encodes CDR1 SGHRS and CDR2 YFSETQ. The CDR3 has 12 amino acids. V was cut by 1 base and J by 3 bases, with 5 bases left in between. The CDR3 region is CASSLLGYEQYF. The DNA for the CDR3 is TGCGCCAGCAGCTTGTTGGGCTACGAGCAGTACTTC. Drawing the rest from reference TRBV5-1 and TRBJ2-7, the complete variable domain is KAGVTQTPRYLIKTRGQQVTLSCSPISGHRSVSWYQQTPGQGLQFLFEYFSETQRNKGNFPGRFSGRQFSNSRSEMNVSTLELGDSALYLCASSLLGYEQYFGPGTRLTVT.

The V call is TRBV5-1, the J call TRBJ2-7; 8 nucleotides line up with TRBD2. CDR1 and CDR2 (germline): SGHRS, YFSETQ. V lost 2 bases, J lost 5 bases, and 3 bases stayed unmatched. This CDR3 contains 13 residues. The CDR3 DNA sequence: TGCGCCAGCAGCTTTAGCGGGGCCCACGAGCAGTACTTC. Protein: CASSFSGAHEQYF.

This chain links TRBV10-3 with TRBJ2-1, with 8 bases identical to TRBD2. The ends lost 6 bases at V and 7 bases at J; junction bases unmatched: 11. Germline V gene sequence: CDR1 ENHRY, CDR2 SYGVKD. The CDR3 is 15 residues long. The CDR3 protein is CAISLGAGGPNEQFF. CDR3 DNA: TGTGCCATCAGCTTGGGGGCGGGGGGCCCGAATGAGCAGTTCTTC.

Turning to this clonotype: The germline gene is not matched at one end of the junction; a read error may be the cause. CDR3 sequence reads: CASSEERSGGPSYEQYF. CDR3 DNA sequence: TGTGCCAGCAGCGAAGAAAGGAGCGGGGGACCAAGCTACGAGCAGTACTTC. This chain links TRBV3-1 with TRBJ2-7, with 8 positions matching TRBD2. The CDR3 has 17 amino acids. Per germline, CDR1 LGHDT and CDR2 YNNKEL (reference sequence).

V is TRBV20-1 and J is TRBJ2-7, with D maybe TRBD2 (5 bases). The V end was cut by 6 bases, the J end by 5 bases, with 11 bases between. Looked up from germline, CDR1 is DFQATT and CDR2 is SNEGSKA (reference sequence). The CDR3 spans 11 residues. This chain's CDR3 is CSATKRNEQYF. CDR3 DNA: TGCAGTGCAACTAAGCGGAACGAGCAGTACTTC.

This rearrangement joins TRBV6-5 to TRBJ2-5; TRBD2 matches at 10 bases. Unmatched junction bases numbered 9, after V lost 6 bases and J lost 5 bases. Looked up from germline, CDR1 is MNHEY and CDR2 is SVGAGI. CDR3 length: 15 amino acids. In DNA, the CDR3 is TGTGCCAGCAGCGTAGCGGGGGGATGGTGGGAGACCCAGTACTTC. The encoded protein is CASSVAGGWWETQYF.

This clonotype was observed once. CDR3 DNA sequence: TGCAGTGCTAGAACCGGGGCACTGGGGAACACTGAAGCTTTCTTT. Translation gives CSARTGALGNTEAFF. This chain joins TRBV20-1 and TRBJ1-1; possibly TRBD1 for D (5 bases). Germline V gives CDR1 DFQATT, CDR2 SNEGSKA (reference sequence). This CDR3 region has 15 residues. V shed 2 bases and J shed 1 base, with 14 bases lying between them.

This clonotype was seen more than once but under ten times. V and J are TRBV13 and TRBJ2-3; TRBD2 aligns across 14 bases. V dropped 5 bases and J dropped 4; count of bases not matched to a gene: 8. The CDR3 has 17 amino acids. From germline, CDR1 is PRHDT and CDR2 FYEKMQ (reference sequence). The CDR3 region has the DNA TGTGCCAGCAGCCTAAGACTAGCGGGGGGGACGGCAGATACGCAGTATTTT. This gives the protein CASSLRLAGGTADTQYF.

The CDR3 reads CASDTGRDYRHEQFF. CDR3 coding DNA: TGTGCCAGCGATACAGGGAGGGACTACCGGCATGAGCAGTTCTTC. The chain carries TRBV2 and TRBJ2-1; tentatively, D is TRBD2 (7 bases). The CDR3 has 15 residues. Germline-derived CDR1 and CDR2 are SNHLY and FYNNEI. V was cut by 8 bases and J by 8 bases, with 22 bases left in between. Filled out from reference TRBV2 and TRBJ2-1, the complete variable domain reads EPEVTQTPSHQVTQMGQEVILRCVPISNHLYFYWYRQILGQKVEFLVSFYNNEISEKSEIFDDQFSVERPDGSNFTLKIRSTKLEDSAMYFCASDTGRDYRHEQFFGPGTRLTVL.

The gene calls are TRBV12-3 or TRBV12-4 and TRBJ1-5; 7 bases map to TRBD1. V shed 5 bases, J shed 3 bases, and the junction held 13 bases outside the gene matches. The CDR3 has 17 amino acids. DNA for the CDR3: TGTGCCAGCAGTCCCAGAGCTCGACAGGGCATCAATCAGCCCCAGCATTTT. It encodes CASSPRARQGINQPQHF.

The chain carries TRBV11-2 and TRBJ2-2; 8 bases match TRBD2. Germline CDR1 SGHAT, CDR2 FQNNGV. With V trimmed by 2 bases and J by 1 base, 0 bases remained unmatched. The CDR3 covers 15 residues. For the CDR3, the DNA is TGTGCCAGCAGCTTACTAGCGGGGAACACCGGGGAGCTGTTTTTT. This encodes CASSLLAGNTGELFF.

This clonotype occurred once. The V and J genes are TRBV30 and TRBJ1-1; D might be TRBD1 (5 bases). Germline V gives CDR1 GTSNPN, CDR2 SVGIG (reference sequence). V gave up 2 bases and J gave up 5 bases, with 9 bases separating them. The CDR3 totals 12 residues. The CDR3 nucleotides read TGTGCCTGGAGTAGGGGAAGGACTGAAGCTTTCTTT. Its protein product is CAWSRGRTEAFF.

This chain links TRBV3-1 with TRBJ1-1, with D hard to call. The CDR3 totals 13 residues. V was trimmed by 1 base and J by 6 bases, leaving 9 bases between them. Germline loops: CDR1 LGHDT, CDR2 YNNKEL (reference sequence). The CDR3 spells CASSQVGGAEAFF. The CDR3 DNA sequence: TGTGCCAGCAGCCAAGTGGGCGGCGCTGAAGCTTTCTTT.

The CDR3 coding sequence is TGTGCCTGGTCGGGAGCAGAAATACTTCCAAGCGCTGAAGCTTTCTTT. Its protein is CAWSGAEILPSAEAFF. This chain links TRBV30 with TRBJ1-1; D call uncertain. Looked up from germline, CDR1 is GTSNPN and CDR2 is SVGIG (reference sequence). Trimming pared 5 bases from V and 6 bases from J, leaving 25 bases between. The CDR3 has 16 residues.

Here the CDR3 reads CATSPGTLYNEQFF. The CDR3 DNA follows: TGTGCCACCTCACCCGGGACCCTATACAATGAGCAGTTCTTC. J is TRBJ2-1 and V is TRBV4-2; either TRBD1 or TRBD2 may fit D (5 bases each). This CDR3 contains 14 residues. Trimming cost V 10 bases and J 4 bases, with 17 bases left between them. From germline, CDR1 is LGHNA and CDR2 YNFKEQ.